The entry below describes one T cell receptor (beta chain). As yet, its antigen is unknown. These data are taken from a study of blood T cells in healthy people across ages. Study-wide findings and caveats: Expanded clonotype shifts may have been confounded, as the donors had an unknown CMV status. Bulk PBMC profiling left naive and antigen-experienced comparisons inconclusive. Roughly linear age-related decline in beta diversity appeared, significant by age around 38.

Alongside a J-beta primer mix, a sample-barcoded 5' primer served in a second PCR lasting about 6 to 12 cycles. Each CDR3 protein gets one entry after TCRdb re-called the 5' RACE reads with MiXCR. The data contain fewer than 800,000 distinct CDR3 sequences, roughly 50% of them singletons. V shed 5 bases, J shed 4 bases, and the junction held 6 bases outside the gene matches. This CDR3 region has 15 residues. Germline V lookup: CDR1 SEHNR, CDR2 FQNEAQ (reference sequence). Specimen: blood. The gene calls are TRBV7-9 and TRBJ1-4; 8 nucleotides align to TRBD1. This receptor was identified in an older woman in good health. The CDR3 reads CASSRGTGINEKLFF. The CDR3 nucleotides are TGTGCCAGCAGCCGTGGGACAGGCATTAATGAAAAACTGTTTTTT. Looking up the rest from reference TRBV7-9 and TRBJ1-4 gives the full variable domain: DTGVSQNPRHKITKRGQNVTFRCDPISEHNRLYWYRQTLGQGPEFLTYFQNEAQLEKSRLLSDRFSAERPKGSFSTLEIQRTEQGDSAMYLCASSRGTGINEKLFFGSGTQLSVL.